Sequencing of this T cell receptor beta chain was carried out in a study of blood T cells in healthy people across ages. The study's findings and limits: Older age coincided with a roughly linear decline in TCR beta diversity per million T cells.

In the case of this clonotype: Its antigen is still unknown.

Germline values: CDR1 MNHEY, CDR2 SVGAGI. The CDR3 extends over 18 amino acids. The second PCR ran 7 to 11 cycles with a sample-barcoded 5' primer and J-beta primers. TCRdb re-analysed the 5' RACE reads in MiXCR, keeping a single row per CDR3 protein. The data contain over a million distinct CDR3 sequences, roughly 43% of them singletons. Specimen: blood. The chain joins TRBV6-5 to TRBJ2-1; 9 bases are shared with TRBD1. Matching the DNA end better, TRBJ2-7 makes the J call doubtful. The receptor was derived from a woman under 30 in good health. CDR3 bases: TGTGCCAGCAGTTACCAGGTGTTAGGGACAGGGTCCTACAATGAGCAGTACTTC. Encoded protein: CASSYQVLGTGSYNEQYF.